This TCR beta chain was observed in a study of blood T cell repertoires in COVID-19. CDR1 is LNHDA, CDR2 SQIVND, per germline (reference sequence). The CDR3 has 13 residues. Between the trimmed V and J ends, which lost 5 bases and 6 bases, there was a span of 8 bases. The table came from immunoSEQ multiplex PCR; TCRdb's copy has only in-frame clones and leaves some out. Of 150,000 to 200,000 clones detected, around 79% appear once; the ten largest clones hold around 6%. The source of this sequence is a middle-aged woman with COVID-19, enrolled during active disease. The V gene is TRBV19, the J gene TRBJ1-6; a weak D match, TRBD1 (5 bases). Source material: peripheral blood. CDR3 residues: CASSLQVNSPLHF. CDR3 in DNA: TGTGCCAGTAGTCTACAGGTTAATTCACCCCTCCACTTT.